This T cell receptor beta chain was obtained from a study of blood T cell repertoires in COVID-19. The table came from immunoSEQ multiplex PCR; TCRdb's copy has only in-frame clones and leaves some out. The sample records fewer than 85,000 clones, roughly 89% being singletons. CDR1 is SGDLS, CDR2 YYNGEE, per germline. V shed 5 bases and J shed 2 bases, with 15 bases lying between them. This CDR3 is built from 15 residues. This chain connects TRBV9 to TRBJ2-3; D ambiguous. This receptor was obtained from a man aged 45 to 65 with active COVID-19. Sequences were obtained from peripheral blood. The chain's CDR3 is CASSAGQQPTDTQYF. The CDR3, as DNA: TGTGCCAGCAGTGCCGGCCAACAGCCCACAGATACGCAGTATTTT.